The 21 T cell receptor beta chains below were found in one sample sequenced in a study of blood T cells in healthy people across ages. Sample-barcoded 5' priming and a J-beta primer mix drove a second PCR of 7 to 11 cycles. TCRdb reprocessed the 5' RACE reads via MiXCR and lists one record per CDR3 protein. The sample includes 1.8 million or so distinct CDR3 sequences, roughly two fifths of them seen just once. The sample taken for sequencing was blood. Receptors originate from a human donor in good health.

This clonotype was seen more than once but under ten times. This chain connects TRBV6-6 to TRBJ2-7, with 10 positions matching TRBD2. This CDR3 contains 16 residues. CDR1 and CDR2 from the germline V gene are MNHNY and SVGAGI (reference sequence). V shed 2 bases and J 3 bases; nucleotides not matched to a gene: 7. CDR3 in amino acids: CASSYAAGGERYEQYF. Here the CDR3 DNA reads TGTGCCAGCAGTTACGCAGCGGGGGGGGAGCGCTACGAGCAGTACTTC.

CDR3 region: CSARQGPNEQFF. CDR3 DNA: TGCAGTGCCAGACAGGGCCCCAATGAGCAGTTCTTC. The rearrangement uses TRBV20-1 and TRBJ2-1; 7 positions match TRBD1. CDR1 and CDR2 from the germline V gene are DFQATT and SNEGSKA (reference sequence). The CDR3 sequence is 12 residues long. J gave up 6 bases and V 6 bases, and 5 bases lay outside the gene matches.

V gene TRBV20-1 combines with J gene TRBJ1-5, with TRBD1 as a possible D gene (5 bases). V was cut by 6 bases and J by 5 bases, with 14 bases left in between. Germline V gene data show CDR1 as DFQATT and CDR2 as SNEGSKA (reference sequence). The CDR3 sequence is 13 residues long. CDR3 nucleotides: TGCAGTGCCGGGACTGCCATCGATCAGCCCCAGCATTTT. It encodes CSAGTAIDQPQHF.

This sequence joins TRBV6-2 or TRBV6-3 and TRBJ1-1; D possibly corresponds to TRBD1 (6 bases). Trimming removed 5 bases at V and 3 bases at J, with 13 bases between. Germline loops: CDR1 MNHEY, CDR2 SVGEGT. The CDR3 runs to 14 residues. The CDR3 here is CASSHREEYTEAFF. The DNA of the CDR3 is TGTGCCAGCAGTCACAGGGAGGAGTACACTGAAGCTTTCTTT.

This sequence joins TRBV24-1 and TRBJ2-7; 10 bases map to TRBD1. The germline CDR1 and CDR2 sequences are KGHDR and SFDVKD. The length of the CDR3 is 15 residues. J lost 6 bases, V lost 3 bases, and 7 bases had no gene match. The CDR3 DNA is TGTGCCACCAGTGATACGGACAGGGACAGGGGCGAGCAGTACTTC. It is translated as CATSDTDRDRGEQYF.

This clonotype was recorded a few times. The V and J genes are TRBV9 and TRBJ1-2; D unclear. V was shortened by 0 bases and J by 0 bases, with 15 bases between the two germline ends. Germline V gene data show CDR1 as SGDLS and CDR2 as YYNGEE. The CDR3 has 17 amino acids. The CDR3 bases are TGTGCCAGCAGCGTAGCTCCGGCACGGAAGTCTAACTATGGCTACACCTTC. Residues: CASSVAPARKSNYGYTF. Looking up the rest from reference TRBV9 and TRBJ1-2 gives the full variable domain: DSGVTQTPKHLITATGQRVTLRCSPRSGDLSVYWYQQSLDQGLQFLIQYYNGEERAKGNILERFSAQQFPDLHSELNLSSLELGDSALYFCASSVAPARKSNYGYTFGSGTRLTVV.

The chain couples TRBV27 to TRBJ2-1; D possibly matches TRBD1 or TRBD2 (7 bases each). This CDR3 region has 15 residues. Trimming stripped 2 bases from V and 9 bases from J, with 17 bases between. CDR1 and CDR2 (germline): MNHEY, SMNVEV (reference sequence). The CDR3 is CASSLTRPGGGEQFF. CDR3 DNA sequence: TGTGCCAGCAGTTTAACCCGTCCAGGGGGGGGTGAGCAGTTCTTC.

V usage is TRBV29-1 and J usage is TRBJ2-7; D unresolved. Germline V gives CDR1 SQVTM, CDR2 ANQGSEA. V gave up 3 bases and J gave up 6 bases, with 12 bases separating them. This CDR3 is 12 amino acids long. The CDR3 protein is CSVDWGMGEQYF. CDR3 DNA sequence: TGCAGCGTTGATTGGGGTATGGGCGAGCAGTACTTC.

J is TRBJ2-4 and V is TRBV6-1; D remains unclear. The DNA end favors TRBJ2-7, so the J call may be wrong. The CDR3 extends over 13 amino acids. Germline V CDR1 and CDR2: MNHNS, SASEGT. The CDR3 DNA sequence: TGTGCCACAATTACCGGGCTCACCCTCGAGCAGTACTTC. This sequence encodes CATITGLTLEQYF.

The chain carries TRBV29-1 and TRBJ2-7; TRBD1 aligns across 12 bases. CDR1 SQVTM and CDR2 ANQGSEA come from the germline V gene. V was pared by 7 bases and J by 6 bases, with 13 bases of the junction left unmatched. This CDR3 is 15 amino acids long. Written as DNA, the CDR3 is TGCAGCGCGAATGGCGGGACAGGGGGCCCCAGCGAGCAGTACTTC. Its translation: CSANGGTGGPSEQYF.

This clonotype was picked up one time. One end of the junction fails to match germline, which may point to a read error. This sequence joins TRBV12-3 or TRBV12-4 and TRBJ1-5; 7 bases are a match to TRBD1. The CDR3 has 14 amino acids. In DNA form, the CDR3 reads TGTGTCAGCAGTTATTGGGACAGAGATCAGCCCCAGCATTTT. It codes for CVSSYWDRDQPQHF.

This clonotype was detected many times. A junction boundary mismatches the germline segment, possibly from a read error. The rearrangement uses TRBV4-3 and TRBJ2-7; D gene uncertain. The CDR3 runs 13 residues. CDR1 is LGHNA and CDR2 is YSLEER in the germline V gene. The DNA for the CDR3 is TGTGCCAGCAGCCAAGTCTTGGGCTACGAGCAGTACTTC. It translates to CASSQVLGYEQYF.

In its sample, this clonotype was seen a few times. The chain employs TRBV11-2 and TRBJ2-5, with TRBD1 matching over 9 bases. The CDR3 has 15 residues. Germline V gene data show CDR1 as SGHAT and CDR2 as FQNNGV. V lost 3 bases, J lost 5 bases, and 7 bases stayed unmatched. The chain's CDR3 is CASSFATGGEETQYF. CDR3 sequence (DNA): TGTGCCAGCAGCTTCGCGACAGGGGGTGAGGAGACCCAGTACTTC.

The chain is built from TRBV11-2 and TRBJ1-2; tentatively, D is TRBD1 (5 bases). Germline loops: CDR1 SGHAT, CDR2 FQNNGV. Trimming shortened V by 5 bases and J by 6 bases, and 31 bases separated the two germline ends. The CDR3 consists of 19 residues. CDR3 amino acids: CASSALNRQRRLGNHGYTF. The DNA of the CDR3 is TGTGCCAGCAGCGCACTCAATCGACAGAGACGTCTTGGCAACCATGGCTACACCTTC.

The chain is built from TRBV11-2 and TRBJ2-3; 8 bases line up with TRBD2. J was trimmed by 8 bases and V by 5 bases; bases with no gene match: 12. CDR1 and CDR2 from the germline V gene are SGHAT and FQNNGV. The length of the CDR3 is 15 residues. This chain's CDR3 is CASSGATAAGGTQYF. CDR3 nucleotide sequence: TGTGCCAGCAGCGGGGCGACGGCCGCGGGGGGTACGCAGTATTTT.

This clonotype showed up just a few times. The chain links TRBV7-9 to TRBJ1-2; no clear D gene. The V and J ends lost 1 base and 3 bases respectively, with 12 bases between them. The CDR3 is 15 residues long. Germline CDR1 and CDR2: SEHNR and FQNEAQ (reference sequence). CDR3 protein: CASSLGSGIDYGYTF. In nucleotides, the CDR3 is TGTGCCAGCAGCTTAGGTTCCGGGATCGACTATGGCTACACCTTC.

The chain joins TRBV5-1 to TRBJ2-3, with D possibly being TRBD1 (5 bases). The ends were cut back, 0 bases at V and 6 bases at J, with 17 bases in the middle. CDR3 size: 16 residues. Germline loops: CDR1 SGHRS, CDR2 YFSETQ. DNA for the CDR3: TGCGCCAGCAGCTTGGATAATCTAGGGGATAGTGATACGCAGTATTTT. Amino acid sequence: CASSLDNLGDSDTQYF.

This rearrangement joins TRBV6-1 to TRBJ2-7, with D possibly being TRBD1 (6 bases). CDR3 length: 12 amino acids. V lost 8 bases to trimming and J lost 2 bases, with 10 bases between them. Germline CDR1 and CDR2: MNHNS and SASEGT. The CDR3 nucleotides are TGTGCCAGCGTACAGGGTCCCTACGAGCAGTACTTC. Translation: CASVQGPYEQYF.

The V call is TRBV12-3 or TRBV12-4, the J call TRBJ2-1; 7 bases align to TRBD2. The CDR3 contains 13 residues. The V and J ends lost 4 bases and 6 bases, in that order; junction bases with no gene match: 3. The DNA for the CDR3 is TGTGCCAGCAGTTCGCTAGCGGCCAATGAGCAGTTCTTC. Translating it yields CASSSLAANEQFF.

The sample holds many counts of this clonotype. CDR3 DNA: TGTGCCAGCAGTCGACCTAACCAAGAGACCCAGTACTTC. Translating gives CASSRPNQETQYF. The chain joins TRBV28 to TRBJ2-5; D unresolved. Trimming stripped 5 bases from V and 0 bases from J, with 7 bases between. The CDR3 is 13 residues long. CDR1 is MDHEN, CDR2 SYDVKM, per germline.

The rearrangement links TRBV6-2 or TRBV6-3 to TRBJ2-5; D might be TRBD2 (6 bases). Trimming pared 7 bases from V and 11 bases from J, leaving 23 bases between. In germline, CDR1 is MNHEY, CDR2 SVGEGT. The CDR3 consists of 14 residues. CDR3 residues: CASTVSLTLREQYF. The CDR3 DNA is TGTGCCAGCACCGTCAGCCTGACATTACGGGAGCAGTACTTC.